This entry is about one T cell receptor beta chain. The CDR3 sequence is 15 residues long. V lost 5 bases to trimming and J lost 1 base, with 14 bases between them. Looked up from germline, CDR1 is SGHRS and CDR2 is YFSETQ. TCRdb keeps only in-frame clones here, not all; method: immunoSEQ multiplex PCR. The sample contains about 260,000 clones, approximately 79% of which appear only once. The source of the sample is a study of blood T cell repertoires in COVID-19. Participants spanned ages roughly 18 to 95 years and resided in 20 to 25 US areas. Cohort placement rested on clinical history that participants reported themselves.

The TCR originated in a man aged 30 to 39 with acute COVID-19. The source material was PBMCs or T cells enriched from blood (not recorded which). This sequence joins TRBV5-1 and TRBJ2-3; maybe TRBD2 (6 bases). CDR3 protein: CASRPEWGGTDTQYF. The CDR3 DNA follows: TGCGCCAGCAGGCCGGAGTGGGGGGGCACAGATACGCAGTATTTT.